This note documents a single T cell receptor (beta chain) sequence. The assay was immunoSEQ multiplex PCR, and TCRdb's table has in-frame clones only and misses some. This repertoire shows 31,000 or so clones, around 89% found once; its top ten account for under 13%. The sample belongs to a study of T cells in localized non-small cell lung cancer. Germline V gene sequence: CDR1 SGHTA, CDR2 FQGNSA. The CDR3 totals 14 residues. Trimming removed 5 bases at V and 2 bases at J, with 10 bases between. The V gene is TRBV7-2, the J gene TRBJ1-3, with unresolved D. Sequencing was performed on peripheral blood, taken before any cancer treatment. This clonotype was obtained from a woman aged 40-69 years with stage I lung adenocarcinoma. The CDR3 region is CASSQSYPGNTIYF. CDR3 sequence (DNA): TGTGCCAGCAGCCAATCGTATCCTGGAAACACCATATATTTT.